The 5 T cell receptor beta chains reported below all come from one sample, sequenced in a study of blood T cell repertoires in COVID-19. Profiled with immunoSEQ multiplex PCR; TCRdb holds only in-frame clones, not every one. The sample lists a few hundred thousand clones, 75% to 90% occurring once. Specimen: PBMCs or T cells enriched from blood (not recorded which). These TCRs come from a man aged 25-45 years who had recovered from COVID-19.

This clone occurred once. This rearrangement joins TRBV7-2 to TRBJ2-1; 7 bases fit TRBD2. With V trimmed by 2 bases and J by 3 bases, 7 bases remained unmatched. Germline V gene lookup returns CDR1 SGHTA and CDR2 FQGNSA. The CDR3 is 16 amino acids. The CDR3 DNA follows: TGTGCCAGCAGCTTACGCCTAGCGGTAAACTACAATGAGCAGTTCTTC. It is translated as CASSLRLAVNYNEQFF.

This clone was observed once. This chain uses TRBV27 with TRBJ2-7; 10 nucleotides line up with TRBD2. The CDR3 is made up of 15 amino acids. Germline assignment: CDR1 MNHEY and CDR2 SMNVEV (reference sequence). The ends lost 8 bases at V and 2 bases at J; junction bases unmatched: 9. The CDR3 bases are TGTGCCAGCGGGTTCGGAGCGGGGGGGCCCTACGAGCAGTACTTC. Its translation is CASGFGAGGPYEQYF.

The chain combines TRBV10-2 with TRBJ2-3; weak D call: TRBD2 (6 bases). The CDR3 runs 15 residues. The V and J ends lost 7 bases and 2 bases respectively, with 16 bases between them. The germline CDR1 and CDR2 sequences are WSHSY and SAAADI. The CDR3 nucleotides read TGCGCCAGCAAGAAAACCGGGAGTTTCACAGATACGCAGTATTTT. Translated: CASKKTGSFTDTQYF.

The chain employs TRBV10-3 and TRBJ2-7; the D gene is possibly TRBD1 (6 bases). The CDR3 has 13 amino acids. CDR1 and CDR2 from the germline V gene are ENHRY and SYGVKD. The V gene lost 0 bases and the J gene lost 3 bases, with 6 bases spanning the gap. DNA of the CDR3: TGTGCCATCAGTGAGTCGACAGGCTACGAGCAGTACTTC. Its protein is CAISESTGYEQYF.

A note on this clone: The identical CDR3 is also encoded by other nucleotide sequences in the sample. This rearrangement joins TRBV12-3 or TRBV12-4 to TRBJ1-2; D is perhaps TRBD1 (5 bases). With 2 bases removed from V and 3 bases from J, the gap between germline ends came to 7 bases. The CDR3 sequence is 13 residues long. Here the CDR3 DNA reads TGTGCCAGCAGTTTACAGGGATACTATGGCTACACCTTC. This sequence encodes CASSLQGYYGYTF.